The rows below give T cell receptor beta chains drawn from one sample of a study of blood T cell repertoires in COVID-19. Data came from immunoSEQ multiplex PCR; TCRdb stores just in-frame clones and leaves some out. This repertoire shows some 340,000 clones, 85% found once; its top ten account for approximately 3.7%. Sequencing was performed on peripheral blood. These receptors were obtained from a woman younger than 30 with acute or convalescent COVID-19. The CDR3 runs from the conserved cysteine through the conserved F or W.

j_call v_call cdr3_aa
TRBJ1-2 TRBV6-5 CASSEFYGYTF
TRBJ1-1 TRBV18 CASSPSGDPSHEAFF
TRBJ2-7 TRBV11-3 CASSLQGTGYEQYF
TRBJ2-7 TRBV9 CASSALTGEEQYF
TRBJ2-7 TRBV10-1 CASSRDLTYEQYF
TRBJ2-1 TRBV28 CASTTRRTGAYNEQFF
TRBJ2-7 TRBV4-1 CASSQVDTAGASYEQYF
TRBJ2-2 TRBV5-1 CASRVDSGELFF
TRBJ1-2 TRBV3-1/TRBV3-2 CASSQEGGTAALGYGYTF
TRBJ2-5 TRBV5-1 CASSGGTGGEETQYF
TRBJ1-2 TRBV3-1/TRBV3-2 CASSQRDRERGYTF
TRBJ1-2 TRBV7-2 CASSFGTGANYGYTF
TRBJ2-5 TRBV5-1 CASSLVGTEGTQYF
TRBJ1-5 TRBV18 CASSGQGATNQPQHF
TRBJ2-3 TRBV24-1 CATSSTSGSTDTQYF
TRBJ1-1 TRBV25-1 CASSEYNWGVGAEAFF
TRBJ2-5 TRBV27 CASSPRGEGRETQYF
TRBJ2-3 TRBV5-5 CASSLAGLADPDTQYF
TRBJ1-2 TRBV19 CASSIGRPYGYTF
TRBJ2-4 TRBV11-2 CASETDSLAKNIQYF
TRBJ2-2 TRBV5-1 CASSFGLTNTGELFF
TRBJ2-5 TRBV5-8 CASSLGQGAQETQYF